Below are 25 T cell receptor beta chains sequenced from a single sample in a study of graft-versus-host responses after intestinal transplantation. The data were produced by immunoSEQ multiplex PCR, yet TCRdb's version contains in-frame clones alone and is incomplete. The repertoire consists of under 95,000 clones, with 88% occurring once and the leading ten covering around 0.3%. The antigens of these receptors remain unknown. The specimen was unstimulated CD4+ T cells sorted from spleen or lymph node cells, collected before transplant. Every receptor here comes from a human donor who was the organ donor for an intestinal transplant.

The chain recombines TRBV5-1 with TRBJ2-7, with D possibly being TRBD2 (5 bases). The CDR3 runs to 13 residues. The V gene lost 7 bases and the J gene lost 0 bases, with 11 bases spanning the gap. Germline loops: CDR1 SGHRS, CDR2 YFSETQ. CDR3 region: CASAGLPSYEQYF. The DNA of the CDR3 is TGCGCCAGCGCCGGACTCCCCTCCTACGAGCAGTACTTC.

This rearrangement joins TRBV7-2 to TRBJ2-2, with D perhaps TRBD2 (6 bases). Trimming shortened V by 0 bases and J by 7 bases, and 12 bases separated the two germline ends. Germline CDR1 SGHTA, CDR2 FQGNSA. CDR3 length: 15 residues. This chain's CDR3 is CASSLARDGSGELFF. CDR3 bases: TGTGCCAGCAGCTTAGCGCGGGACGGTAGCGGGGAGCTGTTTTTT.

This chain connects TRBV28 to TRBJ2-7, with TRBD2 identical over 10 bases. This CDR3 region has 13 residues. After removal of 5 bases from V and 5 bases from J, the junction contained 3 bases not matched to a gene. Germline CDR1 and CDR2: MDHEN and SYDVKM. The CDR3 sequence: CASSPLAGHEQYF. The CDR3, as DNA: TGTGCCAGCAGTCCACTAGCGGGACACGAGCAGTACTTC. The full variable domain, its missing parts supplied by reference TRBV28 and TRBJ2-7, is DVKVTQSSRYLVKRTGEKVFLECVQDMDHENMFWYRQDPGLGLRLIYFSYDVKMKEKGDIPEGYSVSREKKERFSLILESASTNQTSMYLCASSPLAGHEQYFGPGTRLTVT.

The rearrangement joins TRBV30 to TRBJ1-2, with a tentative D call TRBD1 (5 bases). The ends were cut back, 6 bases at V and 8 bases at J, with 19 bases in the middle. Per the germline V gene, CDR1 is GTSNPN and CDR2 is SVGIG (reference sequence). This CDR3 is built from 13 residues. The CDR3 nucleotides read TGTGCCTGTAGGGCGGGGGGGGTGGAGGGCTACACCTTC. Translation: CACRAGGVEGYTF.

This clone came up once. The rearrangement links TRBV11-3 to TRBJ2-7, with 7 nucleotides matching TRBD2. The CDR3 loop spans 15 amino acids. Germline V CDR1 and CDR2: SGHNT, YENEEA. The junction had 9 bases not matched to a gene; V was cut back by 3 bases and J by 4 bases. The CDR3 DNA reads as TGTGCCAGCAGCTTGGGAGGTGCGGGGGTTTACGAGCAGTACTTC. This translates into CASSLGGAGVYEQYF.

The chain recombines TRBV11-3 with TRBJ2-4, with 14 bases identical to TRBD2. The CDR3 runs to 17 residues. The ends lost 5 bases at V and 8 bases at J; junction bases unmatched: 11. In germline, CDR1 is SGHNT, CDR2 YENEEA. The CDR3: CASSLGTSGGPSDIQYF. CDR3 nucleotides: TGTGCCAGCAGCCTCGGGACTAGCGGGGGTCCCTCGGACATTCAGTACTTC. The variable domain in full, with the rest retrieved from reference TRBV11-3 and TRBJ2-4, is EAGVVQSPRYKIIEKKQPVAFWCNPISGHNTLYWYLQNLGQGPELLIRYENEEAVDDSQLPKDRFSAERLKGVDSTLKIQPAELGDSAVYLCASSLGTSGGPSDIQYFGAGTRLSVL.

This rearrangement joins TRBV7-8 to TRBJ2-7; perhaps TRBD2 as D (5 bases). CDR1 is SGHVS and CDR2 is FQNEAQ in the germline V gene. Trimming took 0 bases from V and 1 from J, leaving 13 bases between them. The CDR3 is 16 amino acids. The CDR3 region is CASSLAVLRGSYEQYF. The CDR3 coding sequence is TGTGCCAGCAGCTTAGCGGTCCTACGAGGGTCCTACGAGCAGTACTTC.

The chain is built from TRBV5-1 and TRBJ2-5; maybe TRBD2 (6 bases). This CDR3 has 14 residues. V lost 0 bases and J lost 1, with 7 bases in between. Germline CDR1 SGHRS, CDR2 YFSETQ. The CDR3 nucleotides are TGCGCCAGCAGCTTGGCGGGAGCCCAAGAGACCCAGTACTTC. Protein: CASSLAGAQETQYF.

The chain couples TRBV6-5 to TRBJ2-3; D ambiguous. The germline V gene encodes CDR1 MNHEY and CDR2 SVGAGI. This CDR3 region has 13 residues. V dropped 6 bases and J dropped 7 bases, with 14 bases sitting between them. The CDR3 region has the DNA TGTGCCAGCAGCGCCCTTAGTCCGCATACGCAGTATTTT. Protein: CASSALSPHTQYF.

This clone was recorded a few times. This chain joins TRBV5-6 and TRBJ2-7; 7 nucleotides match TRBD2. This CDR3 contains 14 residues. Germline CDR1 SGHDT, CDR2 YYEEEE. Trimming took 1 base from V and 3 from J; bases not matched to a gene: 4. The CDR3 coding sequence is TGTGCCAGCAGCTTGTCGCGGGGGTACTACGAGCAGTACTTC. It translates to CASSLSRGYYEQYF.

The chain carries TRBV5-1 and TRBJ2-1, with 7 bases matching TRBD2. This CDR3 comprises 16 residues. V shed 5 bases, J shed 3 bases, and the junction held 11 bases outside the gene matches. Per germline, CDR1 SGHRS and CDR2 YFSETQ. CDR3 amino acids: CASSFFPQRGYNEQFF. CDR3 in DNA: TGCGCCAGCAGTTTTTTTCCCCAGCGGGGCTACAATGAGCAGTTCTTC.

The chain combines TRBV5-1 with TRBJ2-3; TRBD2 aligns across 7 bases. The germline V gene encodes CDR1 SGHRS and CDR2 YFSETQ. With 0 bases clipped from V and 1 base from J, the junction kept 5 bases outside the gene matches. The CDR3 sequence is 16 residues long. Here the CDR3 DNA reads TGCGCCAGCAGCTTGGGGACTAGGGGAGGCACAGATACGCAGTATTTT. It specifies CASSLGTRGGTDTQYF.

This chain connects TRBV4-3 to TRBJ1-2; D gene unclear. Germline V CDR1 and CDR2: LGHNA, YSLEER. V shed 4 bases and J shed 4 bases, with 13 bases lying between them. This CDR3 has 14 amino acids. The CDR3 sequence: CASSPPGVRYGYTF. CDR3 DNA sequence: TGCGCCAGCAGCCCCCCGGGAGTACGCTATGGCTACACCTTC.

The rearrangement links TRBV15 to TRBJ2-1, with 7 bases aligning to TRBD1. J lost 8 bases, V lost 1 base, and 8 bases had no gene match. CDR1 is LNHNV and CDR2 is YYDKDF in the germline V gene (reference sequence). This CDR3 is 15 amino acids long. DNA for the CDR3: TGTGCCACCAGCAGAGGCCAGGGGGTTAGGGATGAGCAGTTCTTC. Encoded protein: CATSRGQGVRDEQFF.

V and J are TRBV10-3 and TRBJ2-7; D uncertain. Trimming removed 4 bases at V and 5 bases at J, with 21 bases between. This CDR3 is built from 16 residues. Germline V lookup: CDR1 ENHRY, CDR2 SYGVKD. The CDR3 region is CAISARGGTYGNEQYF. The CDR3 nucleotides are TGTGCCATCAGTGCCCGAGGCGGCACCTATGGCAACGAGCAGTACTTC.

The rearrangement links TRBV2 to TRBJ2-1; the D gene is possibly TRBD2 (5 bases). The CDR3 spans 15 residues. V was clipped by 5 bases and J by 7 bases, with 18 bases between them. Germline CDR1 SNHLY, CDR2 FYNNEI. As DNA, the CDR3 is TGTGCCAGCAGTACCGGACTCCGATCCGGGAATGAGCAGTTCTTC. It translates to CASSTGLRSGNEQFF.

DNA of the CDR3: TGCAGCGCCCCCATTACAGGGTCCGGAGAGACCCAGTACTTC. Translating it yields CSAPITGSGETQYF. J is TRBJ2-5 and V is TRBV29-1; a possible D gene is TRBD1 (6 bases). This CDR3 comprises 14 residues. Trimming shortened V by 7 bases and J by 4 bases, and 19 bases separated the two germline ends. CDR1 and CDR2 from the germline V gene are SQVTM and ANQGSEA.

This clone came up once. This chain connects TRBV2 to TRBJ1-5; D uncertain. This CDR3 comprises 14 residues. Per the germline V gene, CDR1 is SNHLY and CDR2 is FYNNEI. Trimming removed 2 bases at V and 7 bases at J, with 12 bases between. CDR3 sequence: CASSESTRWQPQHF. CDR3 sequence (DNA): TGTGCCAGCAGTGAATCCACGAGGTGGCAGCCCCAGCATTTT. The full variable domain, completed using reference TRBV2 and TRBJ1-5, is EPEVTQTPSHQVTQMGQEVILRCVPISNHLYFYWYRQILGQKVEFLVSFYNNEISEKSEIFDDQFSVERPDGSNFTLKIRSTKLEDSAMYFCASSESTRWQPQHFGDGTRLSIL.

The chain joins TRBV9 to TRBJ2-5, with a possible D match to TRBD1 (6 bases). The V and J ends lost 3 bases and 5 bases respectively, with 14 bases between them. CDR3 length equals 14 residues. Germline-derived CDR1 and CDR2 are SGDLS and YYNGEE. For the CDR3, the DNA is TGTGCCAGCAGCGCTACCGGGACATCTGAGACCCAGTACTTC. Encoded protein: CASSATGTSETQYF. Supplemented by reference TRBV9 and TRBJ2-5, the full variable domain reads DSGVTQTPKHLITATGQRVTLRCSPRSGDLSVYWYQQSLDQGLQFLIQYYNGEERAKGNILERFSAQQFPDLHSELNLSSLELGDSALYFCASSATGTSETQYFGPGTRLLVL.

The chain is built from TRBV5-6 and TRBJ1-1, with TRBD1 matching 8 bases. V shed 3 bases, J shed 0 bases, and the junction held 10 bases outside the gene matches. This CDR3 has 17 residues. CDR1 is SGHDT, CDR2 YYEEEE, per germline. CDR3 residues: CASSWGQGAFMNTEAFF. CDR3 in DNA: TGTGCCAGCAGCTGGGGCCAGGGGGCCTTCATGAACACTGAAGCTTTCTTT.

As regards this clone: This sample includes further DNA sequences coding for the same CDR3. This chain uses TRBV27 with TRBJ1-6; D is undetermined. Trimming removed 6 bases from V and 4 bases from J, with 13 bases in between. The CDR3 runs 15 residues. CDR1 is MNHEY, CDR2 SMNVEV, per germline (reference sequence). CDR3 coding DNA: TGTGCCAGCAGCCCCCCCTACCCATATAATTCACCCCTCCACTTT. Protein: CASSPPYPYNSPLHF.

CDR3 nucleotide sequence: TGTGCCAGCTTTGGGGGGGACTCGGGGTCCTACGAGCAGTACTTC. Encoded protein: CASFGGDSGSYEQYF. This chain uses TRBV6-5 with TRBJ2-7; TRBD2 aligns across 7 bases. The CDR3 extends over 15 amino acids. The germline V gene has CDR1 MNHEY and CDR2 SVGAGI. Trimming removed 8 bases from V and 1 base from J; junction bases left unmatched: 11.

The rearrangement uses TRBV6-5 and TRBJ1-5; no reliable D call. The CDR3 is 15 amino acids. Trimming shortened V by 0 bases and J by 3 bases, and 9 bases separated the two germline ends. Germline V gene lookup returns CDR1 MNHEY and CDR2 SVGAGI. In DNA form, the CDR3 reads TGTGCCAGCAGTTACTCGATTCAGGCCAATCAGCCCCAGCATTTT. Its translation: CASSYSIQANQPQHF.

The CDR3 loop is CASSLAATSGSREQYF. The CDR3 nucleotides read TGTGCCAGCAGCTTGGCCGCGACTAGCGGGTCCCGCGAGCAGTACTTC. The V gene is TRBV5-5, the J gene TRBJ2-7; 10 positions match TRBD2. The CDR3 is made up of 16 amino acids. Germline trimming cut 0 bases from V and 6 bases from J; bases unmatched to any gene: 9. Germline V gene sequence: CDR1 SGHKS, CDR2 YYEKEE (reference sequence).

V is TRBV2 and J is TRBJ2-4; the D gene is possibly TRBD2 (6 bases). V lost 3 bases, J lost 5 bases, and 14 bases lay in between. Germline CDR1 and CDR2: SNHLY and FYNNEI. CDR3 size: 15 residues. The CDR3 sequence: CASSDGGGLENIQYF. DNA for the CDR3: TGTGCCAGCAGTGATGGTGGGGGACTTGAAAACATTCAGTACTTC. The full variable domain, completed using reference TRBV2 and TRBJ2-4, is EPEVTQTPSHQVTQMGQEVILRCVPISNHLYFYWYRQILGQKVEFLVSFYNNEISEKSEIFDDQFSVERPDGSNFTLKIRSTKLEDSAMYFCASSDGGGLENIQYFGAGTRLSVL.